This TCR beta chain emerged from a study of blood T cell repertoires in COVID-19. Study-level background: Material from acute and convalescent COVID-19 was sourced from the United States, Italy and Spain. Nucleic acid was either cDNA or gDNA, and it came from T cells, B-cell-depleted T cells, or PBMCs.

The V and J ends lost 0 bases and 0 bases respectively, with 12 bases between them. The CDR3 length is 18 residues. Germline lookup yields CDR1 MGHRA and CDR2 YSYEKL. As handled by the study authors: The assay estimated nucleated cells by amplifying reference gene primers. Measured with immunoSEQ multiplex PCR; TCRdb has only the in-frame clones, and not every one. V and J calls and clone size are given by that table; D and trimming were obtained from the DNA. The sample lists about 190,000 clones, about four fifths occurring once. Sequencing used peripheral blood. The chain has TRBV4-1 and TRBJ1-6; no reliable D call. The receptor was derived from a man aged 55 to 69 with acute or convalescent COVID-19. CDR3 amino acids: CASSQDSPESSYNSPLHF. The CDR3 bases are TGCGCCAGCAGCCAAGATAGCCCGGAGAGCTCCTATAATTCACCCCTCCACTTT.